This T cell receptor beta chain was sequenced for a study of blood T cell repertoires in COVID-19. Study-wide background: Samples of COVID-19 (acute and convalescent) were obtained from the United States, Italy and Spain. Sources were T cells, B-cell-depleted T cells, or PBMCs; the material itself was cDNA or gDNA.

Original methodology: Reference gene primer amplification gave estimated nucleated cell counts. Clones were read by immunoSEQ multiplex PCR, and TCRdb kept only the in-frame ones, dropping some. V, J and clone size reflect that table, while D and trimming were determined from the DNA. Of about 26,000 clones listed, about 77% are singletons. The length of the CDR3 is 16 residues. Looked up from germline, CDR1 is LGHDT and CDR2 is YNNKEL (reference sequence). The ends lost 4 bases at V and 0 bases at J; junction bases unmatched: 5. Sequencing input: peripheral blood. The genes are TRBV3-1 (or the pseudogene TRBV3-2) and TRBJ1-1; 10 nucleotides line up with TRBD1. The clonotype originates from a man older than 75 with active or convalescent COVID-19. The CDR3 region has the DNA TGTGCCAGCAGCCTTGACAGGGGGCAGTTGAACACTGAAGCTTTCTTT. Protein sequence: CASSLDRGQLNTEAFF.